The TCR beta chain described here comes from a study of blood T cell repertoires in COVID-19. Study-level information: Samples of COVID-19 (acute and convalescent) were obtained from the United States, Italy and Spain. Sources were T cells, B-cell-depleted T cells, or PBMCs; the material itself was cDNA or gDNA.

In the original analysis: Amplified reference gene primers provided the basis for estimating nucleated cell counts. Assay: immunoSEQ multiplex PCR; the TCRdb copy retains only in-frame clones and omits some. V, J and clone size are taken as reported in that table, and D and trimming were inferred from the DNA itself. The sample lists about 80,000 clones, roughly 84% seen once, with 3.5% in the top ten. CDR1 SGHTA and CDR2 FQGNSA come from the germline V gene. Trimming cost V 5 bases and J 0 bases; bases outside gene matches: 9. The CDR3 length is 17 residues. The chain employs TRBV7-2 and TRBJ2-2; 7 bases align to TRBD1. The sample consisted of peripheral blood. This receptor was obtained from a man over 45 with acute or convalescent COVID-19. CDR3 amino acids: CASSRSTGNANTGELFF. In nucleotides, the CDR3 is TGTGCCAGCAGCCGCTCGACAGGGAACGCGAACACCGGGGAGCTGTTTTTT. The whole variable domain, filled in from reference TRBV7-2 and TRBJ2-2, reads GAGVSQSPSNKVTEKGKDVELRCDPISGHTALYWYRQSLGQGLEFLIYFQGNSAPDKSGLPSDRFSAERTGGSVSTLTIQRTQQEDSAVYLCASSRSTGNANTGELFFGEGSRLTVL.